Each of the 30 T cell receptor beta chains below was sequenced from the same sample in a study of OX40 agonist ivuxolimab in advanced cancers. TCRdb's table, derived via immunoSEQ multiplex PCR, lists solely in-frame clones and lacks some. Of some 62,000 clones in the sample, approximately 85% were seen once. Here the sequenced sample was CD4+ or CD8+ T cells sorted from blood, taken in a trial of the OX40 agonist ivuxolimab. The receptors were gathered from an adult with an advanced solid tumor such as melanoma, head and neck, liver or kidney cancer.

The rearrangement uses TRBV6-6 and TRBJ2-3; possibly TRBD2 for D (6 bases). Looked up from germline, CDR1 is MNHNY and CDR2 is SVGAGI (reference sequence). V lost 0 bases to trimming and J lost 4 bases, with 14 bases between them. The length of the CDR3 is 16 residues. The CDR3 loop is CASSYSVGGVADTQYF. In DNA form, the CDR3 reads TGTGCCAGCAGTTACTCGGTCGGGGGAGTTGCAGATACGCAGTATTTT.

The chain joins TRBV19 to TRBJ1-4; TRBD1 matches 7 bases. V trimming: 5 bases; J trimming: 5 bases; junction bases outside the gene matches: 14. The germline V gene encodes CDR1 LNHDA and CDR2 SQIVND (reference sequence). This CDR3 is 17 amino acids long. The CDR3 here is CASSLNLRGRINEKLFF. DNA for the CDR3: TGTGCCAGTAGTCTCAATCTAAGGGGGCGGATAAATGAAAAACTGTTTTTT.

CDR3 sequence reads: CAISRTSGRGSSYNEQFF. The CDR3 nucleotides read TGTGCCATCAGCAGGACTAGCGGGAGGGGTAGCTCCTACAATGAGCAGTTCTTC. This chain joins TRBV10-3 and TRBJ2-1, with 15 bases fitting TRBD2. V gave up 6 bases and J gave up 0 bases; unmatched junction bases: 6. The CDR3 extends over 18 amino acids. Germline CDR1 reads ENHRY; CDR2 reads SYGVKD.

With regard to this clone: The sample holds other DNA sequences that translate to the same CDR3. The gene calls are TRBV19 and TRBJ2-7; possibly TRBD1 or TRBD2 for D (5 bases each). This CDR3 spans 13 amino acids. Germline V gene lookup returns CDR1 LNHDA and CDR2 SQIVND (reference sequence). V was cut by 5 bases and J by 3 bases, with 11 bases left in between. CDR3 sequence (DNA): TGTGCCAGTAGTGGGACCGGGGACTACGAGCAGTACTTC. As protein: CASSGTGDYEQYF.

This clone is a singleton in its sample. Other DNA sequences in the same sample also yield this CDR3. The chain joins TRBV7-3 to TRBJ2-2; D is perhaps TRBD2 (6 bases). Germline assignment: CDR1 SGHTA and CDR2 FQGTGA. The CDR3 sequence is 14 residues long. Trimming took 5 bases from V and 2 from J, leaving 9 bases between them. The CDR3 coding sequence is TGTGCCAGCAGCCAGGGACTCAACACCGGGGAGCTGTTTTTT. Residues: CASSQGLNTGELFF.

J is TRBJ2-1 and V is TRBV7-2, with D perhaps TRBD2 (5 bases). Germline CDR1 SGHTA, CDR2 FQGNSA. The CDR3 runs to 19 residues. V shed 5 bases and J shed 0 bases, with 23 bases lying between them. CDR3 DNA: TGTGCCAGCAGCCGAGTAGGCCTCGCGGCTGGGAGCTCCTACAATGAGCAGTTCTTC. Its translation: CASSRVGLAAGSSYNEQFF.

The CDR3 coding sequence is TGTGCCAGCAGGCCTACTAGCGGCCTTGAGCAGTTCTTC. Its translation is CASRPTSGLEQFF. This chain uses TRBV28 with TRBJ2-1; 8 bases match TRBD2. Germline V gene lookup returns CDR1 MDHEN and CDR2 SYDVKM. The CDR3 spans 13 residues. V dropped 6 bases and J dropped 9; count of bases not matched to a gene: 7.

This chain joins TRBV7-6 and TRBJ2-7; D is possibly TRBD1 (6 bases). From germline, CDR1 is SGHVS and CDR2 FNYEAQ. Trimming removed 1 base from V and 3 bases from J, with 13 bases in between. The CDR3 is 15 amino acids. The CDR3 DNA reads TGTGCCAGCAGCTTAGGAGGGCAGGGGAACTACGAGCAGTACTTC. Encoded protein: CASSLGGQGNYEQYF.

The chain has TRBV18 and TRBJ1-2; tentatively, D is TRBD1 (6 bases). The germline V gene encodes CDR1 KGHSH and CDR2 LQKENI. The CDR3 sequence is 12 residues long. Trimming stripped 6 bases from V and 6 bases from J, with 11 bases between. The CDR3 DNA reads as TGTGCCAGCTCCCAAGACAGGAATGGCTACACCTTC. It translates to CASSQDRNGYTF. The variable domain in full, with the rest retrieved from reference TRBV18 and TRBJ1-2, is NAGVMQNPRHLVRRRGQEARLRCSPMKGHSHVYWYRQLPEEGLKFMVYLQKENIIDESGMPKERFSAEFPKEGPSILRIQQVVRGDSAAYFCASSQDRNGYTFGSGTRLTVV.

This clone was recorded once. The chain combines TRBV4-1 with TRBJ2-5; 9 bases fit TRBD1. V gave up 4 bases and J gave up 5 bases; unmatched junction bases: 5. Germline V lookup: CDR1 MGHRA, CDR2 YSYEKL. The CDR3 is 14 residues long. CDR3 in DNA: TGCGCCAGCAGCCTTCGACAGGGGGGGGAGACCCAGTACTTC. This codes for CASSLRQGGETQYF.

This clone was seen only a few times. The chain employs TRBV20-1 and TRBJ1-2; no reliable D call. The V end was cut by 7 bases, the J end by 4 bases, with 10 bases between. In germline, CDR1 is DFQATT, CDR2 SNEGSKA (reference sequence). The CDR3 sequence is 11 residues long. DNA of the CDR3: TGCAGTGTAGGACTCGGCTATGGCTACACCTTC. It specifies CSVGLGYGYTF.

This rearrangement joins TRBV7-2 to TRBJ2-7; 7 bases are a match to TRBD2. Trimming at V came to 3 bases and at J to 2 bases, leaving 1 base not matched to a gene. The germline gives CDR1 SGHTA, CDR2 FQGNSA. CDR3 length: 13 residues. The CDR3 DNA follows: TGTGCCAGCAGCTTTGGACTAGCCTACGAGCAGTACTTC. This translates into CASSFGLAYEQYF.

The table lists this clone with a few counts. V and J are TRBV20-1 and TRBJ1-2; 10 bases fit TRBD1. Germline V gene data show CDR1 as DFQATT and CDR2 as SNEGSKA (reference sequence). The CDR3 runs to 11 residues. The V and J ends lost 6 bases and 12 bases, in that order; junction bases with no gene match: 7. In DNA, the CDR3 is TGCAGTGCCCTGGACAGGGGGGATCACACCTTC. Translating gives CSALDRGDHTF.

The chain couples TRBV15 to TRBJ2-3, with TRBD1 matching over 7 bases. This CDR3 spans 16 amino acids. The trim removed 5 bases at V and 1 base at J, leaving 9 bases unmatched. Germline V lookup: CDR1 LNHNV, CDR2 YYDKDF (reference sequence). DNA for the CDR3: TGTGCCACCAGCGATCCCCCCGGACAGGGCACAGATACGCAGTATTTT. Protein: CATSDPPGQGTDTQYF.

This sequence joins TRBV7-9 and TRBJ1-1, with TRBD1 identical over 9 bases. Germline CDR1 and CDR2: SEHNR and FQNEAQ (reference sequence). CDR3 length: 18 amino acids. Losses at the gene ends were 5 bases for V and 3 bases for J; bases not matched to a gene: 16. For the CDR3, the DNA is TGTGCCAGCAGCCCCATTACAGACACCGGGGACAGGGACACTGAAGCTTTCTTT. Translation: CASSPITDTGDRDTEAFF.

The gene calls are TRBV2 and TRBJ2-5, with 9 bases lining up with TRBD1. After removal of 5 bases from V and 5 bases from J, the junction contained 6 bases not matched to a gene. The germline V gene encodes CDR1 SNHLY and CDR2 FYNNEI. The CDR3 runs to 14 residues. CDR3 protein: CASSLQGARETQYF. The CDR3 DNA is TGTGCCAGCAGTTTACAGGGGGCGCGTGAGACCCAGTACTTC.

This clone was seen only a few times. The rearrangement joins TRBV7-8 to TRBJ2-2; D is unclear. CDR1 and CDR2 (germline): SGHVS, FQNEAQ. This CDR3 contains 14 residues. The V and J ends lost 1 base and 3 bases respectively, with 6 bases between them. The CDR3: CASSLELYTGELFF. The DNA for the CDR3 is TGTGCCAGCAGCTTAGAACTGTACACCGGGGAGCTGTTTTTT.

The CDR3 DNA is TGTGCCAGCAGTGAACAGTCCGTCAGGTCCTACGAGCAGTACTTC. It specifies CASSEQSVRSYEQYF. The chain has TRBV6-1 and TRBJ2-7; D is uncertain. Germline V gene sequence: CDR1 MNHNS, CDR2 SASEGT. This CDR3 is built from 15 residues. V lost 2 bases to trimming and J lost 1 base, with 12 bases between them.

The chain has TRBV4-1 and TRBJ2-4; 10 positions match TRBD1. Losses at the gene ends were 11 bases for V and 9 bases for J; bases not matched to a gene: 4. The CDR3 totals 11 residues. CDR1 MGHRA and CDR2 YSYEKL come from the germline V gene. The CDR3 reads CAVGQGGIQYF. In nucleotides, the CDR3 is TGCGCCGTCGGACAGGGGGGCATTCAGTACTTC.

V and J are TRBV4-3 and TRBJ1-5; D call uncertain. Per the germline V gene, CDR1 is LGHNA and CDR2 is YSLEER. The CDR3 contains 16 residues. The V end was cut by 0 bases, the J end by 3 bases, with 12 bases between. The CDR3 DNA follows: TGCGCCAGCAGCCAAGATTTATTCGAGGCCAATCAGCCCCAGCATTTT. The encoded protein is CASSQDLFEANQPQHF.

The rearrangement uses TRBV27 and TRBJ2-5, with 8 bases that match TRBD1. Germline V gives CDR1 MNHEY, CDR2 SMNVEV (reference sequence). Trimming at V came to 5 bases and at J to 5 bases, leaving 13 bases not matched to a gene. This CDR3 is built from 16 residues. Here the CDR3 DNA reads TGTGCCAGCAGTCCCTCGGACAGGGACAAGAGGGAGACCCAGTACTTC. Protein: CASSPSDRDKRETQYF.

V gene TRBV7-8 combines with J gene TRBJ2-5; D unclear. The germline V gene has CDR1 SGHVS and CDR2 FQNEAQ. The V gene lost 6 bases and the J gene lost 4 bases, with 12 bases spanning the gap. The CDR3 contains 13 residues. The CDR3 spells CASRFTEAETQYF. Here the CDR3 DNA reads TGTGCCAGCAGATTCACAGAGGCAGAGACCCAGTACTTC.

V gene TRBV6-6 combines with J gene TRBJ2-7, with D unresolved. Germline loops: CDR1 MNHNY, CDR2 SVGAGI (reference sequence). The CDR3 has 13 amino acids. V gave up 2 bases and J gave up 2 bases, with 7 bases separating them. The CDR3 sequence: CASSYPPTYEQYF. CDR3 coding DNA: TGTGCCAGCAGTTACCCCCCAACCTACGAGCAGTACTTC.

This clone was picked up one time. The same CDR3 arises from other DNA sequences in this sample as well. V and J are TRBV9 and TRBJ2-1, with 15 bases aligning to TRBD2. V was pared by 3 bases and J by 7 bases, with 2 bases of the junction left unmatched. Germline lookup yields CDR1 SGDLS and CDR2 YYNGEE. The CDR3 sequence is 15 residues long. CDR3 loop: CASSAGTSGRNEQFF. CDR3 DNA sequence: TGTGCCAGCAGCGCAGGGACTAGCGGGAGGAATGAGCAGTTCTTC.

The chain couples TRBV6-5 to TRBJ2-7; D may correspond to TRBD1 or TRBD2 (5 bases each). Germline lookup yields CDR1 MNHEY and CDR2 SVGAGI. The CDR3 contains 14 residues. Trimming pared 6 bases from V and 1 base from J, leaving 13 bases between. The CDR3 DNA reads TGTGCCAGCAGGTGGGACGACACTTCCTACGAGCAGTACTTC. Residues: CASRWDDTSYEQYF.

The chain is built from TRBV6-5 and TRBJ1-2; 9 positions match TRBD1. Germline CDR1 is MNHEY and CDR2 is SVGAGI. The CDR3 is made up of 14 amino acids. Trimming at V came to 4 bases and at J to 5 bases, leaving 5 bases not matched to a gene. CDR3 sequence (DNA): TGTGCCAGCAGTTCCGGGACAGGGCGTTATGGCTACACCTTC. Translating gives CASSSGTGRYGYTF.

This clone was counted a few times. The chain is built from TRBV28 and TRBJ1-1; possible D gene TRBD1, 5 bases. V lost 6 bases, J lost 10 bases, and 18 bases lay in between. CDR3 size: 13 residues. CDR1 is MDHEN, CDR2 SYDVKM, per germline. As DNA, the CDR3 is TGTGCCAGCAGCCTAAACGGGGGTCCCAGAGCTTTCTTT. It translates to CASSLNGGPRAFF.

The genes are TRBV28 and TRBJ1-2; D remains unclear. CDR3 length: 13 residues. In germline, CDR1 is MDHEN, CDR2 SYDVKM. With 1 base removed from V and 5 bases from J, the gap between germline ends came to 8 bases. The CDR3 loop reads CASSLYGSYGYTF. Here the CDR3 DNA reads TGTGCCAGCAGTTTATACGGGTCATATGGCTACACCTTC.

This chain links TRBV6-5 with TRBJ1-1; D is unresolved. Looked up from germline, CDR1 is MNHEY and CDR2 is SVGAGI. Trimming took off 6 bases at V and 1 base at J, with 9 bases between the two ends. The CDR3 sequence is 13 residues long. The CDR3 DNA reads TGTGCCAGCAGACCAGCCACGAACACTGAAGCTTTCTTT. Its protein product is CASRPATNTEAFF.

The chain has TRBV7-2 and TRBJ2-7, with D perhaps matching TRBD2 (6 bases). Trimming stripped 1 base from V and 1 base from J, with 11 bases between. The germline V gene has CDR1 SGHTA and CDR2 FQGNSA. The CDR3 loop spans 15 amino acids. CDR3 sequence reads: CASSLGPSESYEQYF. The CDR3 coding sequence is TGTGCCAGCAGCTTAGGACCTAGCGAATCCTACGAGCAGTACTTC.